Sequencing of this TCR beta chain was carried out in a study of human T cells and chemical hapten exposure. Germline values: CDR1 MNHEY, CDR2 SVGEGT. The CDR3 is made up of 14 amino acids. After removal of 2 bases from V and 4 bases from J, the junction contained 1 base not matched to a gene. From the RACE reads, TCRdb called clonotypes with MiXCR, one entry per CDR3 protein. The table lists more than 95,000 distinct CDR3 sequences, roughly a quarter of them singletons. As to time point: patch test 3, about 24 weeks after DPC sensitization. Treatment: therapeutic diphenylcyclopropenone sensitization with weekly scalp DPC.

This receptor was obtained from a man in his forties with alopecia areata. Some clones in this sample may be carry-over from other donors' samples. Sequencing used whole blood, obtained in connection with sensitization to the hapten diphenylcyclopropenone (DPC). The gene calls are TRBV6-2 or TRBV6-3 and TRBJ2-4; 8 nucleotides match TRBD1. The CDR3 DNA is TGTGCCAGCAGTTACGGACAGGGAAAAAACATTCAGTACTTC. Translating gives CASSYGQGKNIQYF.